These 8 T cell receptor beta chains were sequenced from one sample in a study of blood T cell repertoires in COVID-19. Profiled with immunoSEQ multiplex PCR; TCRdb holds only in-frame clones, not every one. The sample includes around 280,000 clones, around 87% of them seen just once. Sequencing was done on a sample of peripheral blood. The receptor set was obtained from a man between 65 and 85 years old with acute or convalescent COVID-19.

The chain combines TRBV4-3 with TRBJ1-4, with D perhaps matching TRBD1 (6 bases). This CDR3 comprises 15 residues. Between the trimmed V and J ends, which lost 0 bases and 8 bases, there was a span of 13 bases. Germline V lookup: CDR1 LGHNA, CDR2 YSLEER. The CDR3 reads CASSQDWGQGEKLFF. In nucleotides, the CDR3 is TGCGCCAGCAGCCAAGATTGGGGGCAAGGCGAAAAACTGTTTTTT.

The chain has TRBV19 and TRBJ1-6; a possible D gene is TRBD1 (6 bases). With 4 bases removed from V and 10 bases from J, the gap between germline ends came to 17 bases. CDR3 length equals 15 residues. CDR1 LNHDA and CDR2 SQIVND come from the germline V gene (reference sequence). CDR3: CASSNTWGRGSPLHF. The CDR3 DNA follows: TGTGCCAGTAGTAACACGTGGGGGCGGGGGTCACCCCTCCACTTT.

V and J are TRBV21-1 and TRBJ2-2; the table's D gene call, TRBD2, was not cross checked with the DNA. TRBV21-1 is termed a pseudogene. The CDR3 covers 17 residues. This chain's CDR3 is CASSLRPGLPYTGELFF. CDR3 in DNA: TGTGCCAGCAGCCTACGCCCGGGACTACCATACACCGGGGAGCTGTTTTTT.

This chain joins TRBV7-9 and TRBJ2-2; unclear D gene. CDR3 size: 13 residues. The ends were cut back, 2 bases at V and 3 bases at J, with 4 bases in the middle. Germline loops: CDR1 SEHNR, CDR2 FQNEAQ (reference sequence). CDR3 residues: CASSLSDTGELFF. The DNA for the CDR3 is TGTGCCAGCAGCTTATCAGACACCGGGGAGCTGTTTTTT.

CDR3 DNA sequence: TGTGCCAGCAGCTTAGGCTTTGGCTCCCAAGAGACCCAGTACTTC. This encodes CASSLGFGSQETQYF. V usage is TRBV11-1 and J usage is TRBJ2-5; D gene unclear. Trimming shortened V by 1 base and J by 1 base, and 10 bases separated the two germline ends. This CDR3 contains 15 residues. Germline lookup yields CDR1 SGHAT and CDR2 FQDESV (reference sequence).

This sequence joins TRBV5-1 and TRBJ1-4; possibly TRBD1 for D (6 bases). V lost 5 bases and J lost 4, with 15 bases in between. This CDR3 contains 15 residues. CDR1 is SGHRS and CDR2 is YFSETQ in the germline V gene. Here the CDR3 reads CASRQRQAYNEKLFF. As DNA, the CDR3 is TGCGCCAGCAGGCAACGACAGGCCTATAATGAAAAACTGTTTTTT.

For this clone: This same CDR3 is encoded by further DNA sequences in the sample. The chain links TRBV5-1 to TRBJ2-5; TRBD1 matches at 8 bases. V gave up 0 bases and J gave up 2 bases; unmatched junction bases: 0. CDR1 is SGHRS and CDR2 is YFSETQ in the germline V gene. The CDR3 totals 14 residues. CDR3 DNA: TGCGCCAGCAGCTTGGGACAGGGGCAAGAGACCCAGTACTTC. Its translation is CASSLGQGQETQYF.

The V and J genes are TRBV3-1 (or the pseudogene TRBV3-2) and TRBJ2-5, with 12 bases that match TRBD1. J was trimmed by 0 bases and V by 1 base; bases with no gene match: 15. Germline V lookup: CDR1 LGHDT, CDR2 YNNKEL (reference sequence). The CDR3 sequence is 21 residues long. The CDR3 region is CASSQAFPGQGATTNQETQYF. For the CDR3, the DNA is TGTGCCAGCAGCCAAGCATTTCCGGGACAGGGGGCAACTACCAACCAAGAGACCCAGTACTTC.